This entry features one TCR beta chain sequence. The source of the sample is a study of blood T cell repertoires in COVID-19. Turning to the study itself: Sources were T cells, B-cell-depleted T cells, or PBMCs; the material itself was cDNA or gDNA.

As processed by the authors: Estimated nucleated cell counts came from reference gene primer amplification. Sequencing used immunoSEQ multiplex PCR; TCRdb keeps in-frame clones, though not all of them. V and J calls and clone size are given by that table; D and trimming were obtained from the DNA. The table has a few hundred thousand clones, 88% seen once. Germline-derived CDR1 and CDR2 are KGHSH and LQKENI. The CDR3 totals 18 residues. With 4 bases clipped from V and 1 base from J, the junction kept 16 bases outside the gene matches. The genes are TRBV18 and TRBJ2-7, with 7 positions matching TRBD1. Sequencing was carried out using PBMCs or T cells enriched from blood (not recorded which). This TCR was sampled from a woman in her forties or fifties with acute COVID-19. CDR3 sequence (DNA): TGTGCCAGCTCACTCTTCGAGAGGACAGGACGAGGGTCCTACGAGCAGTACTTC. Protein product: CASSLFERTGRGSYEQYF.